The sequence of this TCR beta chain was determined in a study of T cells in Graves' hyperthyroidism and ophthalmopathy. This CDR3 has 16 amino acids. Unmatched junction bases numbered 14, after V lost 5 bases and J lost 10 bases. This clonotype showed up many times. Amplified regions were TCR beta CDR3 sequences from RNA transcripts. HTBI primers were the set used in a first-round RT-PCR of the TCR CDR3. Each CDR3 protein gets one entry after TCRdb re-called the multiplex PCR reads with MiXCR. The sample has under 650,000 distinct CDR3 sequences; around 15% are singletons. Specimen: blood. This TCR was recovered from a woman aged 30 to 39 with Graves' hyperthyroidism. The chain couples TRBV12-3 or TRBV12-4 to TRBJ2-1; 10 bases match TRBD2. In DNA, the CDR3 is TGTGCCAGCAGTGCTATCGCCGGGACTAGCGAAGTCGAGCAGTTCTTC. Residues: CASSAIAGTSEVEQFF.